This TCR beta chain originates from a study of beta chain features in type 1 diabetes (dated by TCRdb to between 2017 and 2018). Describing the broader study: Mean age, gender distribution, total cell number and subset yield did not differ between patients and healthy donors. Whereas all 30 or so donors provided naive and central memory subsets, regulatory and stem cell-like memory subsets were isolated from just 8 patients and about eight healthy donors. A total of roughly 100 million sorted cells were examined across all samples, and the number of cells per subset was strongly correlated with RNA yield. In the study, recently diagnosed type 1 diabetes patients and matched healthy donors were compared on the TCRB repertoires of their sorted circulating CD4+ T cell subsets. Study-level results and caveats: Naive, central memory and regulatory TCRB repertoires appeared more similar among patients than among healthy donors. Because small numbers of individuals were included in the HLA sub-analyses, any influence of HLA type on TCRB rearrangement was left unresolved. Patients with type 1 diabetes made fewer insertions and deleted more nucleotides at VDJ recombination sites, implying thymic rearrangement abnormalities. Because cDNA rather than genomic DNA was sequenced, highly expressing activated cells could have been over-represented, although no difference in activation and CD3 levels was found between groups. In all four CD4+ subsets, TCRB CDR3 length was moderately but significantly shorter in type 1 diabetes patients. Shorter templates might have been favored by PCR, but patient and control samples were amplified and corrected together, so both groups would have been affected equally by any skew.

Each donor gave one peripheral blood draw, roughly 120 mL on average, collected into heparinised tubes. A BD FACSAria II and a panel including CD45RO, CCR7, CD25, CD127, CD95 and CD27 were used to sort naive, central memory, regulatory and stem cell-like memory CD4+ T cells. Purity was above 95% for every sorted population. Right away, PBMCs were isolated by Lymphoprep density gradient centrifugation and were stained directly, with no culture step. Samples were stained and sorted in pairs, with one healthy donor and one patient per experiment, so that batch effects were minimized. As to this clone: What antigen it recognizes has not been identified. Relative to the germline gene, one junction end is altered; a read error may explain this.

The High Capacity cDNA Reverse Transcription Kit was used to reverse transcribe all of the isolated RNA, meaning that expressed TCRB transcripts were what got sequenced. Deep immunoSEQ sequencing was applied to naive, central memory and regulatory T cell samples, giving an average of about 3.6 million total reads per sample. After sorted cells were lysed in RLT buffer, RNA was extracted with DNase-treated RNeasy Micro or Mini kits, with the choice depending on cell number. Each cell subset was processed separately to prevent cross-contamination, with patient and healthy donor samples processed together. The immunoSEQ multiplex PCR was used to amplify TCRB sequences from cDNA, generating 87-bp fragments that spanned the CDR3 region. Sequencing of the amplicons was performed on the Illumina HiSeq platform. Turning to the authors' computational methods: PCR bias was corrected computationally using synthetic template baselines, and reads within Hamming distance 2 were collapsed, with unmergeable singletons discarded. Reads were aligned against IMGT so that V, D and J genes, CDR3 length and insertions or deletions at six rearrangement sites could be assigned. Within each subset, clonotype counts were normalized to the number of sorted cells before true diversity and Gini coefficients were calculated with the tcR R package. The overlap coefficient, calculated on TCRB nucleotide sequences, was used to measure repertoire sharing. As a proxy for the pre-selection repertoire, out-of-frame TCRB sequences from naive cells were analyzed. TCRdb took over this immuneACCESS table, retaining in-frame rearrangements with V and J assigned. Such tables are incomplete; in checked studies, under half of the missing clones stem from an unresolved V gene, and the remainder is unexplained. Clone size and V and J calls were adopted from that table, with D and trimming inferred from the DNA. Within this sample are 150,000 to 200,000 clones, with about 63% of them counted one time only. The top ten hold around 0.08% of the sample.

The sequencing sample was made of naive CD4+ T cells from blood. Sample cell subset or site, as interpreted from the label and publication: true naive CD4+ T cells. This TCR derives from a young man with type 1 diabetes.

CDR3 region: CASRETGNAGELFF. DNA sequence: TGTGCCAGCCGAGAGACAGGGAACGCCGGGGAGCTGTTTTTT. The chain is assembled from TRBV7-9 and TRBJ2-2; 7 central nucleotides agree with TRBD1. Sequences SEHNR (CDR1) and FQNEAQ (CDR2) are obtained from the germline V gene (reference sequence). Including the terminal cysteine and phenylalanine, the CDR3 comprises 14 residues. The CDR3 DNA has 42 bases and is translated from base 1.